This TCR beta chain stems from a study of blood T cell repertoires in COVID-19. Germline V gives CDR1 MNHEY, CDR2 SVGAGI. Trimming cost V 0 bases and J 0 bases; bases outside gene matches: 1. The CDR3 sequence is 16 residues long. Original processing notes: Amplification from reference gene primers served as the basis for estimated nucleated cell counts. The method was immunoSEQ multiplex PCR; TCRdb's version includes in-frame clones alone and lacks a portion of them. The D gene and trimming were derived from the DNA, and the V and J assignments and clone size from that table. The data contain 180,000 or so clones, 90% of them singletons.

The sample comprised peripheral blood. This chain connects TRBV6-5 to TRBJ2-5; 10 bases align to TRBD1. The TCR comes from a man between 50 and 59 years old with acute or convalescent COVID-19. DNA of the CDR3: TGTGCCAGCAGTTACTCGGACAGGGGGTACCAAGAGACCCAGTACTTC. It translates to CASSYSDRGYQETQYF.